The next 10 T cell receptor beta chains were all read from a single sample in a study of CD8+ T cells in alopecia areata. Sequencing used cDNA as its template, made by extracting RNA and reverse transcribing it. Clones were read by immunoSEQ multiplex PCR, and TCRdb kept only the in-frame ones, dropping some. Of about 5,500 clones listed, about 61% were seen once; the top ten hold approximately 11%. Patients with alopecia areata provided lesional scalp punch biopsies as well as peripheral blood. The sample in question was skin, obtained at week 0. The receptor source for this set is a human donor with alopecia areata.

The rearrangement joins TRBV7-9 to TRBJ2-3; D is ambiguous. V was shortened by 0 bases and J by 0 bases, with 16 bases between the two germline ends. From germline, CDR1 is SEHNR and CDR2 FQNEAQ (reference sequence). The length of the CDR3 is 18 residues. CDR3 protein: CASSLAPYWAFSTDTQYF. DNA for the CDR3: TGTGCCAGCAGCTTAGCACCCTACTGGGCCTTTAGCACAGATACGCAGTATTTT.

This clone was observed a handful of times. The rearrangement joins TRBV5-4 to TRBJ1-5; a possible D gene is TRBD1 (5 bases). The CDR3 has 13 residues. The germline gives CDR1 SGHNT, CDR2 YYREEE (reference sequence). Between the trimmed V and J ends, which lost 4 bases and 2 bases, there was a span of 7 bases. In DNA form, the CDR3 reads TGTGCCAGCAGCCGAGGGGGCAATCAGCCCCAGCATTTT. It codes for CASSRGGNQPQHF.

The chain is built from TRBV4-2 and TRBJ1-2; maybe TRBD1 (5 bases). CDR1 and CDR2 (germline): LGHNA, YNFKEQ. Trimming shortened V by 0 bases and J by 13 bases, and 21 bases separated the two germline ends. This CDR3 is 15 amino acids long. The CDR3 DNA follows: TGTGCCAGCAGCCAAGAAGGGAGAGGGGACGCCGGGTCCACCTTC. Translating gives CASSQEGRGDAGSTF.

The chain uses TRBV6-5 and TRBJ1-2; D ambiguous. V lost 8 bases, J lost 4 bases, and 8 bases lay in between. The CDR3 consists of 11 residues. The germline V gene has CDR1 MNHEY and CDR2 SVGAGI. In DNA form, the CDR3 reads TGTGCCAGCGGCGAGGGCTATGGCTACACCTTC. The encoded protein is CASGEGYGYTF.

The rearrangement joins TRBV6-5 to TRBJ2-7, with D unresolved. In germline, CDR1 is MNHEY, CDR2 SVGAGI. The ends were cut back, 1 base at V and 4 bases at J, with 11 bases in the middle. The CDR3 is 14 residues long. The CDR3 DNA reads as TGTGCCAGCAGTTACTTGCAGAAAGGATACGAGCAGTACTTC. It encodes CASSYLQKGYEQYF.

This chain joins TRBV5-8 and TRBJ1-2; 10 bases are a match to TRBD1. The V gene end was trimmed by 4 bases and the J gene end by 3 bases; junction bases not matched to a gene: 6. The CDR3 extends over 15 amino acids. Germline assignment: CDR1 SGHTS and CDR2 YDEGEE. Here the CDR3 reads CASSPRTGGYYGYTF. Here the CDR3 DNA reads TGTGCCAGCAGCCCCCGGACAGGGGGGTACTATGGCTACACCTTC.

The genes are TRBV10-3 and TRBJ2-7; a possible D gene is TRBD2 (5 bases). Germline V gives CDR1 ENHRY, CDR2 SYGVKD. The germline V and J ends were trimmed by 4 bases and 6 bases, with 13 bases remaining between them. The CDR3 extends over 13 amino acids. The DNA for the CDR3 is TGTGCCATCAGTGTGACTACTAGAGGCGAGCAGTACTTC. It translates to CAISVTTRGEQYF.

Only one count was recorded for this clone. Other nucleotide sequences in the sample specify the same CDR3. V usage is TRBV11-2 and J usage is TRBJ2-3; the D gene could be TRBD1 or TRBD2 (5 bases each). The CDR3 runs 16 residues. Germline CDR1 is SGHAT and CDR2 is FQNNGV. Trimming left V 9 bases short and J 3 bases short, with 22 bases between. CDR3 sequence reads: CASLDYLRGKTDTQYF. CDR3 sequence (DNA): TGTGCCAGTTTAGATTATTTGAGGGGAAAGACAGATACGCAGTATTTT.

The chain couples TRBV5-5 to TRBJ1-1, with 7 bases fitting TRBD1. V shed 1 base and J 0 bases; nucleotides not matched to a gene: 12. The CDR3 spans 18 residues. The germline CDR1 and CDR2 sequences are SGHKS and YYEKEE (reference sequence). The CDR3 region is CASSLTIQGEIMNTEAFF. The CDR3 DNA is TGTGCCAGCAGCTTGACCATCCAGGGGGAAATCATGAACACTGAAGCTTTCTTT.

V usage is TRBV28 and J usage is TRBJ1-2, with D possibly TRBD1 on 6 matching bases. Trimming cost V 7 bases and J 2 bases, with 20 bases left between them. Per germline, CDR1 MDHEN and CDR2 SYDVKM. This CDR3 region has 16 residues. Here the CDR3 DNA reads TGTGCCAGCACCACGATAGGGGGGCCTACAAACTATGGCTACACCTTC. Translated: CASTTIGGPTNYGYTF.